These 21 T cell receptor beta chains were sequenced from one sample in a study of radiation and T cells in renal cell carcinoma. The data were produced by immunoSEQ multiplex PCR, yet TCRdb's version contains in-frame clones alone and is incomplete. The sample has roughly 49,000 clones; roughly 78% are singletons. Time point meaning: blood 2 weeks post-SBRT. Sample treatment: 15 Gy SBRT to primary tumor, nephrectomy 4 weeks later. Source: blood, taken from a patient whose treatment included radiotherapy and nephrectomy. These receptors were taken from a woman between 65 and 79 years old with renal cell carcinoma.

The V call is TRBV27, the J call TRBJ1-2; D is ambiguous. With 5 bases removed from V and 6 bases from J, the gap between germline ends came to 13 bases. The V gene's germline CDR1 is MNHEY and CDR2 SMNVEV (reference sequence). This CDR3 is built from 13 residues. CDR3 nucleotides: TGTGCCAGCAGTCCCCAAGGGTCCCATGGCTACACCTTC. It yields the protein CASSPQGSHGYTF.

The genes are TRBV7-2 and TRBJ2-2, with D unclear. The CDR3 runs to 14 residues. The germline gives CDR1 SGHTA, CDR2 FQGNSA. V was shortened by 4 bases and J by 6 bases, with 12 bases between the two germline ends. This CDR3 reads CASSSPLGSGELFF. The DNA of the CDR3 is TGTGCCAGCAGCTCCCCCCTAGGGTCCGGGGAGCTGTTTTTT.

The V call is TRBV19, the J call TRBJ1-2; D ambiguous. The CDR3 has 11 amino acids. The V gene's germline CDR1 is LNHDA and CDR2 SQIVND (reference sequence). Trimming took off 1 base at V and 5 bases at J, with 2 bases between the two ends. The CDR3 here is CASSIGYGYTF. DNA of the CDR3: TGTGCCAGTAGTATAGGGTATGGCTACACCTTC.

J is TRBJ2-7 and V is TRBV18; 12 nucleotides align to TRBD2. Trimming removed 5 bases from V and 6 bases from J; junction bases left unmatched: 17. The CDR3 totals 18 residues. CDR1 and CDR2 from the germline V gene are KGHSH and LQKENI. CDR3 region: CASSSFLNSGTSGSEQYF. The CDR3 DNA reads TGTGCCAGCTCATCTTTCCTTAATTCCGGGACTAGCGGGTCCGAGCAGTACTTC.

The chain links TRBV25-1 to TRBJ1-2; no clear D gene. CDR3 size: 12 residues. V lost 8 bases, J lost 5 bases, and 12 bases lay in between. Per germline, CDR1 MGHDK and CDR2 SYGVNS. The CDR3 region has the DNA TGTGCCAGCGCCCGGGCTGGGTATGGCTACACCTTC. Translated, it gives CASARAGYGYTF.

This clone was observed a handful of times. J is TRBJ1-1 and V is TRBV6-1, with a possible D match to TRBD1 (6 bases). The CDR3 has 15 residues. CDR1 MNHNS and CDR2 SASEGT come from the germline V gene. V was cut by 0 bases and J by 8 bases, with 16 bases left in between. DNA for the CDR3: TGTGCCAGCAGTGAAGCCCCGGGACAAGTCGGGGAAGCTTTCTTT. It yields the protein CASSEAPGQVGEAFF.

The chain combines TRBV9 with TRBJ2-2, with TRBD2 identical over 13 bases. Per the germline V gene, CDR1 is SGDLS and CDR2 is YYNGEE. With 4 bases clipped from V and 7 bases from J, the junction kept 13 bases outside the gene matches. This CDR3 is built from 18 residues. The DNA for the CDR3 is TGTGCCAGCAGCTCACGCCCACTAGCGGGGGGGGCGGTCGGGGAGCTGTTTTTT. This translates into CASSSRPLAGGAVGELFF.

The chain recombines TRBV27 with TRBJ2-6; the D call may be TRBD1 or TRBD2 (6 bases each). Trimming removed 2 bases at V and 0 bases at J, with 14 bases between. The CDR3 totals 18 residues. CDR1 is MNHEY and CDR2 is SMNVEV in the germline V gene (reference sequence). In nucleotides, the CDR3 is TGTGCCAGCAGTTTAGGGGGGACACCATTCTCTGGGGCCAACGTCCTGACTTTC. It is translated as CASSLGGTPFSGANVLTF.

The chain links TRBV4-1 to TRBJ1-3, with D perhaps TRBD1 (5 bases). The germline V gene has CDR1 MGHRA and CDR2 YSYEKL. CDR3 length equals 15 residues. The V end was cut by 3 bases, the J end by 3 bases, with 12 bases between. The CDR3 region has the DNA TGCGCCAGCAGCCAGGAAGGGGACTATGGAAACACCATATATTTT. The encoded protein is CASSQEGDYGNTIYF.

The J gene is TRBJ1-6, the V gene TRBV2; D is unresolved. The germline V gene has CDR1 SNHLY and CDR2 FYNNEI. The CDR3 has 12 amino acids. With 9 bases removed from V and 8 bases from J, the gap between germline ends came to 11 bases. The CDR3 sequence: CASSQVDSPLHF. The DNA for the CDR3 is TGTGCCAGTTCCCAAGTAGATTCACCCCTCCACTTT. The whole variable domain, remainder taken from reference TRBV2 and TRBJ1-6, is EPEVTQTPSHQVTQMGQEVILRCVPISNHLYFYWYRQILGQKVEFLVSFYNNEISEKSEIFDDQFSVERPDGSNFTLKIRSTKLEDSAMYFCASSQVDSPLHFGNGTRLTVT.

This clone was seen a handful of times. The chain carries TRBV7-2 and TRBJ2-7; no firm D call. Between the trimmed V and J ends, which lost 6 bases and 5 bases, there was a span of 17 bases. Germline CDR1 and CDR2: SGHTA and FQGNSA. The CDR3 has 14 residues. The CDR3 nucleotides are TGTGCCAGCAGAGGGCACAGCACGAGGAACGAGCAGTACTTC. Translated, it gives CASRGHSTRNEQYF. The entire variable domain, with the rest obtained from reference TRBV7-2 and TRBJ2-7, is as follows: GAGVSQSPSNKVTEKGKDVELRCDPISGHTALYWYRQSLGQGLEFLIYFQGNSAPDKSGLPSDRFSAERTGGSVSTLTIQRTQQEDSAVYLCASRGHSTRNEQYFGPGTRLTVT.

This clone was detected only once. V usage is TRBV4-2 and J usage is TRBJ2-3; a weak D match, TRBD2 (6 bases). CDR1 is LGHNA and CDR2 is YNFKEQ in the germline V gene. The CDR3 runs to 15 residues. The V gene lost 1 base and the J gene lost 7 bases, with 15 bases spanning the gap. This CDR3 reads CASSQARDLGNTQYF. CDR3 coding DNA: TGTGCCAGCAGCCAAGCCCGGGACTTAGGGAATACGCAGTATTTT.

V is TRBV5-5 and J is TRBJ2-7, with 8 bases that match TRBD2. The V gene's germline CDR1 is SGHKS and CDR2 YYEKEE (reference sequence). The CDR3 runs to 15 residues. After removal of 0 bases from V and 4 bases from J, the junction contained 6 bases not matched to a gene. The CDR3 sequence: CASSLVISGMYEQYF. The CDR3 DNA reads TGTGCCAGCAGCTTGGTGATTAGCGGGATGTACGAGCAGTACTTC.

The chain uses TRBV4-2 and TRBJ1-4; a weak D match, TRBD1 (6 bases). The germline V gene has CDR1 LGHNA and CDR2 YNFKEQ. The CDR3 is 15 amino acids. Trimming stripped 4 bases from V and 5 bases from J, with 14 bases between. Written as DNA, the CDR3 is TGTGCCAGCAGCCCCCAGAGGGGGGTAAATGAAAAACTGTTTTTT. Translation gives CASSPQRGVNEKLFF.

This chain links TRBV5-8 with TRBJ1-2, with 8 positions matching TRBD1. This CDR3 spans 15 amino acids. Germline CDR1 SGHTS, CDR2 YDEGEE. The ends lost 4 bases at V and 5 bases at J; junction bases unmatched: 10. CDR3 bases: TGTGCCAGCAGCCCTGGGACAGGATTTATTTATGGCTACACCTTC. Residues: CASSPGTGFIYGYTF.

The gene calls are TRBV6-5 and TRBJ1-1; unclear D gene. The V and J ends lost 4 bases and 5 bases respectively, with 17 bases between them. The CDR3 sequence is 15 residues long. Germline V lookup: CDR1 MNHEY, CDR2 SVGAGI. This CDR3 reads CASSWEQRVRTEAFF. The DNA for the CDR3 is TGTGCCAGCAGTTGGGAACAGAGGGTGAGGACTGAAGCTTTCTTT.

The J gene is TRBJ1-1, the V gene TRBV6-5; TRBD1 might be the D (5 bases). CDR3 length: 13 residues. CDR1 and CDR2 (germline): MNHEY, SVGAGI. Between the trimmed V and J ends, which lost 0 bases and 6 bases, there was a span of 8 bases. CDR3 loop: CASSYSGEPEAFF. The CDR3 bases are TGTGCCAGCAGTTACTCGGGGGAACCTGAAGCTTTCTTT.

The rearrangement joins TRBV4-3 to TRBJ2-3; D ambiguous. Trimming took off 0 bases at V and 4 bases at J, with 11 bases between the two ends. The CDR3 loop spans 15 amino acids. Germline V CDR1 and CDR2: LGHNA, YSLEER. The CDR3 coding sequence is TGCGCCAGCAGCCAAGATGGGGATTGGGCAGATACGCAGTATTTT. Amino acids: CASSQDGDWADTQYF.

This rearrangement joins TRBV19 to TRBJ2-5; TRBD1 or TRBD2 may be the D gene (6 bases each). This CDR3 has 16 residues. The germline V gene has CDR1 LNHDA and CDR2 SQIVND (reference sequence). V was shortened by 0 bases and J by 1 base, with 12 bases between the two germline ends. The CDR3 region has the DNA TGTGCCAGTAGTATAGATAACGGGGGCCCCCAAGAGACCCAGTACTTC. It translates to CASSIDNGGPQETQYF. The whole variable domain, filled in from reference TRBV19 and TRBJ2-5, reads DGGITQSPKYLFRKEGQNVTLSCEQNLNHDAMYWYRQDPGQGLRLIYYSQIVNDFQKGDIAEGYSVSREKKESFPLTVTSAQKNPTAFYLCASSIDNGGPQETQYFGPGTRLLVL.

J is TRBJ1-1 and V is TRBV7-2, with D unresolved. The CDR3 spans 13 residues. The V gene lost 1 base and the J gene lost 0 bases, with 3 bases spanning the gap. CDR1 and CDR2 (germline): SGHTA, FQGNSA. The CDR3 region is CASSLDMNTEAFF. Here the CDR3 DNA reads TGTGCCAGCAGCTTAGATATGAACACTGAAGCTTTCTTT.

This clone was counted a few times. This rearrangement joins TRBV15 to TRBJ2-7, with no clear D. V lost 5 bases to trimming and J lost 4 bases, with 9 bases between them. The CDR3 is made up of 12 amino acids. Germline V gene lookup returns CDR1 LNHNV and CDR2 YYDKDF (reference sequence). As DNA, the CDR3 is TGTGCCACCAGCCTCTACAATTACGAGCAGTACTTC. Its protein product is CATSLYNYEQYF.